These 29 T cell receptor beta chains share one sample of origin, sequenced in a study of control samples from healthy donors and cancer patients (dated by TCRdb to about 2020). Preparation of the library involved the immunoSEQ multiplex PCR assay. The table comes from immuneACCESS by way of TCRdb, which keeps in-frame sequences with V and J called. Part of the clones is missing from these tables; in studies checked, under half for an unresolved V gene and the rest for unknown reasons. This sample holds about 110,000 clones; just over 90% were observed only once. The ten biggest clones cover under 4.5% of the sample. Sequencing was performed on blood. All receptors derive from a human donor in good health. The donor label of this sample is uncertain.

This clone was found a few times. CDR3 nucleotides: TGTGCCAGTGTCAGCGGGACAGGGGATTCGAATGAGCAGTTCTTC. It translates to CASVSGTGDSNEQFF. The V and J genes are TRBV19 and TRBJ2-1; 10 bases fit TRBD1. In germline, CDR1 is LNHDA, CDR2 SQIVND (reference sequence). The CDR3 runs 15 residues. Trimming at V came to 8 bases and at J to 7 bases, leaving 11 bases not matched to a gene.

The V gene is TRBV19, the J gene TRBJ1-6; D unresolved. The germline V gene has CDR1 LNHDA and CDR2 SQIVND (reference sequence). The CDR3 has 13 residues. The germline V and J ends were trimmed by 7 bases and 7 bases, with 11 bases remaining between them. CDR3 in amino acids: CASKVRVNSPLHF. CDR3 bases: TGTGCCAGTAAGGTGAGGGTCAATTCACCCCTCCACTTT.

Only one count was recorded for this clone. The chain links TRBV6-5 to TRBJ2-5; a possible D gene is TRBD2 (6 bases). The V gene's germline CDR1 is MNHEY and CDR2 SVGAGI. The CDR3 has 13 residues. Trimming shortened V by 7 bases and J by 4 bases, and 13 bases separated the two germline ends. CDR3 sequence reads: CASMSGGGETQYF. The CDR3 region has the DNA TGTGCCAGCATGTCCGGGGGAGGAGAGACCCAGTACTTC.

The chain uses TRBV25-1 and TRBJ2-1; TRBD1 matches at 9 bases. J lost 8 bases, V lost 8 bases, and 10 bases had no gene match. The CDR3 is made up of 14 amino acids. Germline V lookup: CDR1 MGHDK, CDR2 SYGVNS. DNA of the CDR3: TGTGCCAGCTCTCCGGGACAGGGAGTCGATGAGCAGTTCTTC. Translated: CASSPGQGVDEQFF.

In DNA, the CDR3 is TGTGCCATCAACGACAGGGGGGCCTACGAGCAGTACTTC. Encoded protein: CAINDRGAYEQYF. This chain uses TRBV10-3 with TRBJ2-7; 9 bases agree with TRBD1. The CDR3 covers 13 residues. J gave up 2 bases and V 7 bases, and 3 bases lay outside the gene matches. CDR1 is ENHRY and CDR2 is SYGVKD in the germline V gene.

The rearrangement joins TRBV28 to TRBJ2-7, with D possibly TRBD2 on 7 matching bases. This CDR3 has 16 residues. Trimming left V 2 bases short and J 4 bases short, with 18 bases between. The V gene's germline CDR1 is MDHEN and CDR2 SYDVKM. The DNA of the CDR3 is TGTGCCAGCAGTTTACTCAGTGGGGGGGCCGTATACGAGCAGTACTTC. This gives the protein CASSLLSGGAVYEQYF.

This clone was seen just once. The chain joins TRBV2 to TRBJ1-5; D unresolved. Trimming took off 8 bases at V and 4 bases at J, with 9 bases between the two ends. The length of the CDR3 is 12 residues. Germline loops: CDR1 SNHLY, CDR2 FYNNEI. The CDR3 reads CASAAENQPQHF. The CDR3 DNA reads as TGTGCCAGCGCGGCAGAAAATCAGCCCCAGCATTTT. Drawing the rest from reference TRBV2 and TRBJ1-5, the complete variable domain is EPEVTQTPSHQVTQMGQEVILRCVPISNHLYFYWYRQILGQKVEFLVSFYNNEISEKSEIFDDQFSVERPDGSNFTLKIRSTKLEDSAMYFCASAAENQPQHFGDGTRLSIL.

As regards this clone: This same CDR3 is encoded by further DNA sequences in the sample. V is TRBV12-3 or TRBV12-4 and J is TRBJ2-7, with a tentative D call TRBD1 (5 bases). V lost 5 bases, J lost 3 bases, and 5 bases lay in between. This CDR3 comprises 11 residues. This CDR3 is CASSTGYEQYF. CDR3 in DNA: TGTGCCAGCAGTACAGGCTACGAGCAGTACTTC.

This clone was detected once. The gene calls are TRBV13 and TRBJ2-7, with a tentative D call TRBD2 (6 bases). The CDR3 runs 14 residues. V was clipped by 3 bases and J by 0 bases, with 9 bases between them. From germline, CDR1 is PRHDT and CDR2 FYEKMQ (reference sequence). The CDR3: CASSLHGSSYEQYF. CDR3 nucleotide sequence: TGTGCCAGCAGCTTGCACGGGAGCTCCTACGAGCAGTACTTC. Full variable domain (missing parts from reference TRBV13 and TRBJ2-7): AAGVIQSPRHLIKEKRETATLKCYPIPRHDTVYWYQQGPGQDPQFLISFYEKMQSDKGSIPDRFSAQQFSDYHSELNMSSLELGDSALYFCASSLHGSSYEQYFGPGTRLTVT.

The chain recombines TRBV5-4 with TRBJ2-3, with 7 bases fitting TRBD1. Trimming cost V 4 bases and J 1 base; bases outside gene matches: 6. Germline V gene sequence: CDR1 SGHNT, CDR2 YYREEE (reference sequence). The CDR3 loop spans 15 amino acids. CDR3 residues: CASSRGGTGTDTQYF. In nucleotides, the CDR3 is TGTGCCAGCAGCAGAGGGGGCACCGGCACAGATACGCAGTATTTT.

V and J are TRBV24-1 and TRBJ1-5; no reliable D call. CDR1 is KGHDR, CDR2 SFDVKD, per germline. Trimming left V 6 bases short and J 3 bases short, with 11 bases between. The length of the CDR3 is 14 residues. The CDR3 nucleotides are TGTGCCACCAGTTCAGGCGGAAACAATCAGCCCCAGCATTTT. Protein: CATSSGGNNQPQHF.

This sequence joins TRBV28 and TRBJ2-2; D may correspond to TRBD1 or TRBD2 (5 bases each). Germline V CDR1 and CDR2: MDHEN, SYDVKM. Trimming shortened V by 2 bases and J by 0 bases, and 10 bases separated the two germline ends. This CDR3 has 16 residues. Here the CDR3 reads CASSLGGTTNTGELFF. CDR3 DNA sequence: TGTGCCAGCAGTTTAGGGGGAACAACGAACACCGGGGAGCTGTTTTTT.

The rearrangement links TRBV5-5 to TRBJ2-2; 8 positions agree with TRBD1. V lost 4 bases and J lost 3; bases outside the gene matches: 14. The CDR3 has 18 residues. Germline CDR1 and CDR2: SGHKS and YYEKEE (reference sequence). CDR3 region: CASSIGSGGVGYTGELFF. CDR3 sequence (DNA): TGTGCCAGCAGCATTGGGTCAGGGGGCGTAGGGTACACCGGGGAGCTGTTTTTT.

V gene TRBV19 combines with J gene TRBJ2-3; TRBD2 might be the D (5 bases). V shed 7 bases and J shed 0 bases, with 11 bases lying between them. The CDR3 has 14 residues. The germline V gene has CDR1 LNHDA and CDR2 SQIVND (reference sequence). The CDR3 protein is CASKRATSTDTQYF. As DNA, the CDR3 is TGTGCCAGTAAGAGGGCCACTAGCACAGATACGCAGTATTTT.

The chain joins TRBV11-2 to TRBJ1-1; D is possibly TRBD1 (6 bases). V was clipped by 0 bases and J by 6 bases, with 20 bases between them. The CDR3 loop spans 17 amino acids. Germline V gene lookup returns CDR1 SGHAT and CDR2 FQNNGV. The CDR3 region has the DNA TGTGCCAGCAGCTTAGATTTGGCAGGGGCACATTCTCCTGAAGCTTTCTTT. It translates to CASSLDLAGAHSPEAFF. Filled out from reference TRBV11-2 and TRBJ1-1, the complete variable domain reads EAGVAQSPRYKIIEKRQSVAFWCNPISGHATLYWYQQILGQGPKLLIQFQNNGVVDDSQLPKDRFSAERLKGVDSTLKIQPAKLEDSAVYLCASSLDLAGAHSPEAFFGQGTRLTVV.

The gene calls are TRBV7-2 and TRBJ1-2, with TRBD1 identical over 11 bases. V lost 4 bases to trimming and J lost 7 bases; unmatched junction nucleotides: 8. The CDR3 has 15 amino acids. Germline V gives CDR1 SGHTA, CDR2 FQGNSA. For the CDR3, the DNA is TGTGCCAGCAGCTCCGGACAGGGGGCGCTGAGTGGCTACACCTTC. Translated: CASSSGQGALSGYTF.

The chain combines TRBV9 with TRBJ2-2; 9 bases fit TRBD1. The CDR3 is made up of 21 amino acids. CDR1 and CDR2 (germline): SGDLS, YYNGEE. Losses at the gene ends were 3 bases for V and 5 bases for J; bases not matched to a gene: 23. DNA of the CDR3: TGTGCCAGCAGCGGCCAGCGACAGGGGGAATGGAGCGGAGCCGGTACCGGGGAGCTGTTTTTT. Translating gives CASSGQRQGEWSGAGTGELFF.

This clone was seen a single time. This sequence joins TRBV6-5 and TRBJ2-7; possibly TRBD2 for D (6 bases). V lost 6 bases to trimming and J lost 6 bases, with 18 bases between them. The CDR3 runs to 14 residues. CDR1 is MNHEY and CDR2 is SVGAGI in the germline V gene. CDR3: CASSHGRGLGEQYF. In DNA, the CDR3 is TGTGCCAGCAGCCATGGGCGGGGATTAGGCGAGCAGTACTTC.

The J gene is TRBJ2-1, the V gene TRBV21-1; the table's D call TRBD2 went unverified against the DNA. TRBV21-1 is labeled a pseudogene. The CDR3 spans 18 residues. CDR3 coding DNA: TGTGCCAGCAGCAGACGGCCCCGGGTATTCGGCTCCTACAATGAGCAGTTCTTC. Translated, it gives CASSRRPRVFGSYNEQFF.

The chain has TRBV9 and TRBJ2-1, with no clear D. CDR1 and CDR2 (germline): SGDLS, YYNGEE. Trimming removed 4 bases at V and 0 bases at J, with 17 bases between. The CDR3 consists of 17 residues. The CDR3 DNA follows: TGTGCCAGCAGCCCCATCCGTTCGGTTGTCTCCTACAATGAGCAGTTCTTC. Translating it yields CASSPIRSVVSYNEQFF.

V and J are TRBV27 and TRBJ1-5; D remains ambiguous. The CDR3 runs to 13 residues. Germline loops: CDR1 MNHEY, CDR2 SMNVEV (reference sequence). V was trimmed by 3 bases and J by 6 bases, leaving 9 bases between them. The CDR3 here is CASSLQVGQPQHF. CDR3 in DNA: TGTGCCAGCAGTTTGCAAGTGGGTCAGCCCCAGCATTTT.

The sample holds one count of this clone. The rearrangement uses TRBV3-1 (or the pseudogene TRBV3-2) and TRBJ2-2; maybe TRBD1 (5 bases). The CDR3 is 17 residues long. Germline V gene data show CDR1 as LGHDT and CDR2 as YNNKEL (reference sequence). The V gene lost 6 bases and the J gene lost 0 bases, with 17 bases spanning the gap. The CDR3 loop is CASRRGSSTANTGELFF. The CDR3 coding sequence is TGTGCCAGCAGAAGGGGTTCCTCAACCGCGAACACCGGGGAGCTGTTTTTT.

This chain joins TRBV7-8 and TRBJ1-4, with D perhaps TRBD1 (5 bases). V was cut by 3 bases and J by 8 bases, with 13 bases left in between. The CDR3 spans 14 residues. CDR1 and CDR2 from the germline V gene are SGHVS and FQNEAQ. The CDR3 reads CASSFGTPGEKLFF. CDR3 bases: TGTGCCAGCAGCTTCGGGACCCCGGGGGAAAAACTGTTTTTT.

V is TRBV7-8 and J is TRBJ1-6, with D possibly TRBD1 on 5 matching bases. The V and J ends lost 1 base and 0 bases respectively, with 10 bases between them. CDR1 and CDR2 from the germline V gene are SGHVS and FQNEAQ. The CDR3 runs to 17 residues. For the CDR3, the DNA is TGTGCCAGCAGCTTAGGGGGACTGTTCTCCTATAATTCACCCCTCCACTTT. Amino acids: CASSLGGLFSYNSPLHF.

The chain uses TRBV28 and TRBJ1-2, with D possibly TRBD1 on 5 matching bases. CDR3 length: 15 amino acids. Deletions cut 7 bases from V and 2 bases from J, with 17 bases between. Germline V gene sequence: CDR1 MDHEN, CDR2 SYDVKM. CDR3 amino acids: CASNPAVGTNYGYTF. The CDR3 DNA reads TGTGCCAGCAACCCGGCAGTGGGGACGAACTATGGCTACACCTTC.

The V gene is TRBV19, the J gene TRBJ1-6; no reliable D call. The CDR3 sequence is 15 residues long. V was pared by 0 bases and J by 9 bases, with 12 bases between. From germline, CDR1 is LNHDA and CDR2 SQIVND (reference sequence). CDR3 in DNA: TGTGCCAGTAGTATAGATAGGGTGATGGGTTCACCCCTCCACTTT. This codes for CASSIDRVMGSPLHF. The variable domain in full, completed from reference TRBV19 and TRBJ1-6, reads DGGITQSPKYLFRKEGQNVTLSCEQNLNHDAMYWYRQDPGQGLRLIYYSQIVNDFQKGDIAEGYSVSREKKESFPLTVTSAQKNPTAFYLCASSIDRVMGSPLHFGNGTRLTVT.

The V gene is TRBV5-4, the J gene TRBJ1-1; TRBD1 might be the D (5 bases). This CDR3 has 14 amino acids. The V gene lost 3 bases and the J gene lost 1 base, with 10 bases spanning the gap. The germline V gene encodes CDR1 SGHNT and CDR2 YYREEE (reference sequence). The CDR3 bases are TGTGCCAGCAGCTGGTGGGGACGGAACACTGAAGCTTTCTTT. Translated: CASSWWGRNTEAFF. Complete variable domain (other parts from reference TRBV5-4 and TRBJ1-1): ETGVTQSPTHLIKTRGQQVTLRCSSQSGHNTVSWYQQALGQGPQFIFQYYREEENGRGNFPPRFSGLQFPNYSSELNVNALELDDSALYLCASSWWGRNTEAFFGQGTRLTVV.

CDR3 coding DNA: TGTGCCAGCAGCCAAGATTGGGCAGGGCTTAGTGGAAACACCATATATTTT. Encoded protein: CASSQDWAGLSGNTIYF. The J gene is TRBJ1-3, the V gene TRBV3-1 (or the pseudogene TRBV3-2); tentative D call: TRBD1 (5 bases). Trimming pared 0 bases from V and 3 bases from J, leaving 15 bases between. Germline-derived CDR1 and CDR2 are LGHDT and YNNKEL (reference sequence). This CDR3 comprises 17 residues.

The rearrangement uses TRBV3-1 (or the pseudogene TRBV3-2) and TRBJ1-6; TRBD1 is a possible D gene (5 bases). Per the germline V gene, CDR1 is LGHDT and CDR2 is YNNKEL (reference sequence). Trimming removed 6 bases from V and 10 bases from J, with 13 bases in between. The CDR3 sequence is 13 residues long. The CDR3 DNA is TGTGCCAGCAGACCCTCCGGGGCATCACCCCTCCACTTT. This codes for CASRPSGASPLHF.